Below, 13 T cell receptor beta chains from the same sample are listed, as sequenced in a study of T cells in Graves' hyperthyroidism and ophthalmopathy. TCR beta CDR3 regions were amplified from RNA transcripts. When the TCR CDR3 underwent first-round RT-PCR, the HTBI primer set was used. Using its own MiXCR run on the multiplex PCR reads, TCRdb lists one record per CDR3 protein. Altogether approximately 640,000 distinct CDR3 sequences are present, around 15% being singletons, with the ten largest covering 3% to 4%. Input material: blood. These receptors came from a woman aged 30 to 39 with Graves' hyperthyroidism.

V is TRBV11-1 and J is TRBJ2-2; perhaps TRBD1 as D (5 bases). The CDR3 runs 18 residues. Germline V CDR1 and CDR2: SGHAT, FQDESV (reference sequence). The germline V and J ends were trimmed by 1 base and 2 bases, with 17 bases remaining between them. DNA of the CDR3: TGTGCCAGCAGCTTAGTTTTAGGGGCCCCGATTAACACCGGGGAGCTGTTTTTT. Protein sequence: CASSLVLGAPINTGELFF. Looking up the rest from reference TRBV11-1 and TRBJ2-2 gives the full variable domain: EAEVAQSPRYKITEKSQAVAFWCDPISGHATLYWYRQILGQGPELLVQFQDESVVDDSQLPKDRFSAERLKGVDSTLKIQPAELGDSAMYLCASSLVLGAPINTGELFFGEGSRLTVL.

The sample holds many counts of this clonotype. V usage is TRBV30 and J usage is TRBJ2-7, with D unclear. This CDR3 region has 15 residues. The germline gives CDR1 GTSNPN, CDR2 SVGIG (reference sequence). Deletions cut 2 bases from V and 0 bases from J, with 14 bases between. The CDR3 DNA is TGTGCCTGGAGTCGCACTCCGGGTCTCTCCTACGAGCAGTACTTC. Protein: CAWSRTPGLSYEQYF.

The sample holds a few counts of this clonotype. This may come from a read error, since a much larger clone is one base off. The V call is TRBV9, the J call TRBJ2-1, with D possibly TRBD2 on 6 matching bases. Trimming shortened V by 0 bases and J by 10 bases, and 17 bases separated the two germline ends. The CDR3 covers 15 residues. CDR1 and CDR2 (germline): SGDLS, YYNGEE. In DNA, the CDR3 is TGTGCCAGCAGCGTAGGTTGGGGGACTGGCGACGAGCAGTTCTTC. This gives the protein CASSVGWGTGDEQFF. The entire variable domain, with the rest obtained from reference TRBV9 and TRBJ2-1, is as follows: DSGVTQTPKHLITATGQRVTLRCSPRSGDLSVYWYQQSLDQGLQFLIQYYNGEERAKGNILERFSAQQFPDLHSELNLSSLELGDSALYFCASSVGWGTGDEQFFGPGTRLTVL.

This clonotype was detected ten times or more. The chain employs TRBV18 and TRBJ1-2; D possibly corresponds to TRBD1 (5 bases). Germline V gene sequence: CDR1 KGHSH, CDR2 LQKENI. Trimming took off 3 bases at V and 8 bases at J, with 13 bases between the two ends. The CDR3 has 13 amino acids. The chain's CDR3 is CASSPPIGAGYTF. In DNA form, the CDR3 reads TGTGCCAGCTCACCCCCCATCGGGGCCGGCTACACCTTC. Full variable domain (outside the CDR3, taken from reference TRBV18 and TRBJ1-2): NAGVMQNPRHLVRRRGQEARLRCSPMKGHSHVYWYRQLPEEGLKFMVYLQKENIIDESGMPKERFSAEFPKEGPSILRIQQVVRGDSAAYFCASSPPIGAGYTFGSGTRLTVV.

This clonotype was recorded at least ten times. The chain's CDR3 is CASSERGRSSYNEQFF. The DNA for the CDR3 is TGTGCCAGCAGTGAAAGGGGGAGGAGCTCCTACAATGAGCAGTTCTTC. The chain joins TRBV6-1 to TRBJ2-1; D may match TRBD1 or TRBD2 (6 bases each). Germline-derived CDR1 and CDR2 are MNHNS and SASEGT. This CDR3 has 16 amino acids. The V end was cut by 2 bases, the J end by 0 bases, with 11 bases between.

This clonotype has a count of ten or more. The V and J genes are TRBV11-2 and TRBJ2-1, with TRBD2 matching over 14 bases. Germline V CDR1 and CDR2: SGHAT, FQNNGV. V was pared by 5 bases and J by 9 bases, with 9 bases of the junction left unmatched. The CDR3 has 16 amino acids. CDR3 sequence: CASSPTLGLAGVEQFF. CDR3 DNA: TGTGCCAGCAGCCCGACATTGGGACTAGCGGGAGTTGAGCAGTTCTTC. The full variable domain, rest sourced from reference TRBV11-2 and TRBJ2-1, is EAGVAQSPRYKIIEKRQSVAFWCNPISGHATLYWYQQILGQGPKLLIQFQNNGVVDDSQLPKDRFSAERLKGVDSTLKIQPAKLEDSAVYLCASSPTLGLAGVEQFFGPGTRLTVL.

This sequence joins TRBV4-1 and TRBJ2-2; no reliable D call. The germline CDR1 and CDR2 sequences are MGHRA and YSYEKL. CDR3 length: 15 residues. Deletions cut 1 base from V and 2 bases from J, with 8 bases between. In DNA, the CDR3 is TGCGCCAGCAGCCAAGGGCTAGTTAACACCGGGGAGCTGTTTTTT. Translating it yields CASSQGLVNTGELFF.

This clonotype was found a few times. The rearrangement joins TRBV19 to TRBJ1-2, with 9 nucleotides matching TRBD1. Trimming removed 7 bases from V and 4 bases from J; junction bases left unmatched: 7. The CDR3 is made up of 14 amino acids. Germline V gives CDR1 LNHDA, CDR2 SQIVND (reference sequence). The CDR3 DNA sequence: TGTGCCAGTACCCCGACAGGGGGGGGCTATGGCTACACCTTC. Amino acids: CASTPTGGGYGYTF.

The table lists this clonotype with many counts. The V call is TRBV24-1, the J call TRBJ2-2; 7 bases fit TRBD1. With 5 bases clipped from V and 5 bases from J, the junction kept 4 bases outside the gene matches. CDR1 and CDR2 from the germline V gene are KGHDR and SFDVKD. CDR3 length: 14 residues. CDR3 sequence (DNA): TGTGCCACCAGTGGACCAGGGGGAACCGGGGAGCTGTTTTTT. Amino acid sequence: CATSGPGGTGELFF.

The CDR3 DNA follows: TGTGCCAGCAAACTACAGGGTTCTCAAGAGACCCAGTACTTC. Encoded protein: CASKLQGSQETQYF. The genes are TRBV28 and TRBJ2-5; possible D gene TRBD1, 6 bases. The CDR3 runs to 14 residues. V was shortened by 7 bases and J by 2 bases, with 14 bases between the two germline ends. Germline V CDR1 and CDR2: MDHEN, SYDVKM.

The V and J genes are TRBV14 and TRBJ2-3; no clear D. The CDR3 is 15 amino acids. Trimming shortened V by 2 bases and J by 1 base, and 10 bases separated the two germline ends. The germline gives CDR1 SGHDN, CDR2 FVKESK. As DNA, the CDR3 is TGTGCCAGCAGCCAATACAGCGCTGGCACAGATACGCAGTATTTT. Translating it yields CASSQYSAGTDTQYF.

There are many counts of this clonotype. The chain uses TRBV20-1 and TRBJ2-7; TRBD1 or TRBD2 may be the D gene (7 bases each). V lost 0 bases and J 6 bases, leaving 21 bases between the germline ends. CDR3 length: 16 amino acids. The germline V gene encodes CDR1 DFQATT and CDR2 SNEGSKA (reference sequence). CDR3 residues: CSAREGEGQRAFEQYF. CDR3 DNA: TGCAGTGCTAGAGAGGGGGAGGGACAGAGAGCATTCGAGCAGTACTTC.

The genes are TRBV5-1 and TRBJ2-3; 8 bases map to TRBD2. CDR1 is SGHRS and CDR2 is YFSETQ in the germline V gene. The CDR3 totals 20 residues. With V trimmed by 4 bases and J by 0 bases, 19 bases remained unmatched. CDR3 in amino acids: CASSPAWEPSGSLSTDTQYF. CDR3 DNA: TGCGCCAGCAGCCCAGCTTGGGAGCCGAGCGGGAGCTTAAGCACAGATACGCAGTATTTT.